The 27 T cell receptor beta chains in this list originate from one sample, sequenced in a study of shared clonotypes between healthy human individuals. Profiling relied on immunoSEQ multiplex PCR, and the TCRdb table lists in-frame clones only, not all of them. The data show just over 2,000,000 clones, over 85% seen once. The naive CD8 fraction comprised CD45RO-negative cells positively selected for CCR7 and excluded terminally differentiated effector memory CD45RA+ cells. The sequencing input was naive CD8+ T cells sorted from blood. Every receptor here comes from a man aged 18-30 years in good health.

CDR3 amino acids: CASSFGPSGRYNEQFF. CDR3 nucleotide sequence: TGTGCCAGCAGCTTTGGACCTAGCGGACGTTACAATGAGCAGTTCTTC. The V and J genes are TRBV7-9 and TRBJ2-1; TRBD2 agrees at 7 bases. The trim removed 3 bases at V and 4 bases at J, leaving 9 bases unmatched. The CDR3 is 16 amino acids. The germline V gene has CDR1 SEHNR and CDR2 FQNEAQ (reference sequence).

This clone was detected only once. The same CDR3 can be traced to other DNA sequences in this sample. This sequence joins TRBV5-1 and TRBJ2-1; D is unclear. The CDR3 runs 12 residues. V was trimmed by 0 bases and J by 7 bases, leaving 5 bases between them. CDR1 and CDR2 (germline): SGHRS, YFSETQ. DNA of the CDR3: TGCGCCAGCAGCTTGGGCGGAAATGAGCAGTTCTTC. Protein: CASSLGGNEQFF.

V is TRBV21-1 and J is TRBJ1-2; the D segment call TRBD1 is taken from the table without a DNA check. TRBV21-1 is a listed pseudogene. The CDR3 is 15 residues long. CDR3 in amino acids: CASSLHPDRFYGYTF. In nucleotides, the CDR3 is TGTGCCAGCAGCCTCCACCCCGACAGGTTCTATGGCTACACCTTC.

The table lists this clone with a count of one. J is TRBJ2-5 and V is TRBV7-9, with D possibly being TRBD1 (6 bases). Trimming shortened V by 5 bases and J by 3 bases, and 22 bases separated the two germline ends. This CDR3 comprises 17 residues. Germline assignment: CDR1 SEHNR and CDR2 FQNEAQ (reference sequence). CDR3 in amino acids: CASSPPSQGPGEETQYF. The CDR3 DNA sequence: TGTGCCAGCAGCCCACCTTCCCAGGGGCCAGGAGAAGAGACCCAGTACTTC. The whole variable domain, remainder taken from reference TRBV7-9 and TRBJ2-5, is DTGVSQNPRHKITKRGQNVTFRCDPISEHNRLYWYRQTLGQGPEFLTYFQNEAQLEKSRLLSDRFSAERPKGSFSTLEIQRTEQGDSAMYLCASSPPSQGPGEETQYFGPGTRLLVL.

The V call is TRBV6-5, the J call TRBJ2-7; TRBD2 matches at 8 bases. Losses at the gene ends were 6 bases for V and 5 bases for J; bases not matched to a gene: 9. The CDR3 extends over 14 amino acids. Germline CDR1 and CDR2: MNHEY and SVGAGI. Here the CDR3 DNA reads TGTGCCAGCAGAACACCGGGACTAGGGGACGAGCAGTACTTC. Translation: CASRTPGLGDEQYF.

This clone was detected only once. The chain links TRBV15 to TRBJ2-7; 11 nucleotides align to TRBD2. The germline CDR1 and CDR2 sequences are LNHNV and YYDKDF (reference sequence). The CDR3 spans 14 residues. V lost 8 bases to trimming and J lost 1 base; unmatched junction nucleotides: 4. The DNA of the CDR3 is TGTGCCACCTCCGGGACTAGCGGATCCTACGAGCAGTACTTC. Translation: CATSGTSGSYEQYF.

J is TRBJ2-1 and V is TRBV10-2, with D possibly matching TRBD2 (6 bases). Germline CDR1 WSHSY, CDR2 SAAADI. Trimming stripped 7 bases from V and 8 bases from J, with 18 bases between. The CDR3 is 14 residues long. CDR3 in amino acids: CASMGPGEEDEQFF. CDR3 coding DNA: TGCGCCAGCATGGGTCCCGGGGAGGAGGATGAGCAGTTCTTC.

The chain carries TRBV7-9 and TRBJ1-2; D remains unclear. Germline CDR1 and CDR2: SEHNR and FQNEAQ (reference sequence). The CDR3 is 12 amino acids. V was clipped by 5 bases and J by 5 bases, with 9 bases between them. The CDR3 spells CASSDEGYGYTF. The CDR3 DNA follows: TGTGCCAGCAGCGACGAGGGATATGGCTACACCTTC.

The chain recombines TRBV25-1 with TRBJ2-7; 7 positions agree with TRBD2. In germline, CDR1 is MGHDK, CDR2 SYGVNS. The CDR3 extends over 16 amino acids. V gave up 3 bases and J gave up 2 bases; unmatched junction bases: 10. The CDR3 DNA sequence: TGTGCCAGCAGTGACTTAGGACTAGAGATCCCCTACGAGCAGTACTTC. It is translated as CASSDLGLEIPYEQYF.

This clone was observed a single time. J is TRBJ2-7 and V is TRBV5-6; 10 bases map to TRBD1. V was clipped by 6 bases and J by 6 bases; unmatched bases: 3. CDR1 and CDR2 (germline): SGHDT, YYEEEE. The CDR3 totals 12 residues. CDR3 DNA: TGTGCCAGCACGACAGGGGGCCTCGAGCAGTACTTC. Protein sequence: CASTTGGLEQYF.

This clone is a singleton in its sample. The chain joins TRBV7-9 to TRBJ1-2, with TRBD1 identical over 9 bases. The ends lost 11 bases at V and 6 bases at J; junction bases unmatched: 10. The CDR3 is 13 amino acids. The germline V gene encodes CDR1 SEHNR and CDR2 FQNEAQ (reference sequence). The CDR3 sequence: CAYGPGQGNGYTF. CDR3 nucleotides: TGTGCCTACGGACCAGGACAGGGGAATGGCTACACCTTC.

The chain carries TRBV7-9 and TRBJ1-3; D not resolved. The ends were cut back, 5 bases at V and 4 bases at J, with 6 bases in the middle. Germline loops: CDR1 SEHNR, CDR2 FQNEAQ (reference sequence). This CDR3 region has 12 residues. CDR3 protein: CASSPRGNTIYF. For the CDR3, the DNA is TGTGCCAGCAGCCCACGCGGAAACACCATATATTTT.

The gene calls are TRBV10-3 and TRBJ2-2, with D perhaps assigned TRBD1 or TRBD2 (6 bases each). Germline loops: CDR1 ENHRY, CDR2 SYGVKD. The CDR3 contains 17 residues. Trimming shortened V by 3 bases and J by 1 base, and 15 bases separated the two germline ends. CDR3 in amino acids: CAISEGGLAKNTGELFF. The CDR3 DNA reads TGTGCCATCAGTGAAGGGGGGCTCGCTAAGAACACCGGGGAGCTGTTTTTT.

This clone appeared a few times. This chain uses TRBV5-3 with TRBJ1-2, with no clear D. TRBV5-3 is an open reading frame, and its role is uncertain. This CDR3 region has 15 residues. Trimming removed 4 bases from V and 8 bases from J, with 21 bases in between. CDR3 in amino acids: CARSPTPTEPCGYTF. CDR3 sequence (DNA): TGTGCCAGAAGCCCCACACCGACTGAGCCCTGCGGCTACACCTTC.

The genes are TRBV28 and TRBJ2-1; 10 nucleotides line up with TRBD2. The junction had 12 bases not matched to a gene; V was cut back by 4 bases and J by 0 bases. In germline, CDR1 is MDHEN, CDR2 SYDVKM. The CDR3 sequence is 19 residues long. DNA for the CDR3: TGTGCCAGCAGTTACCCCGCTAGCGGGGGTCCTAGCTCCTACAATGAGCAGTTCTTC. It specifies CASSYPASGGPSSYNEQFF.

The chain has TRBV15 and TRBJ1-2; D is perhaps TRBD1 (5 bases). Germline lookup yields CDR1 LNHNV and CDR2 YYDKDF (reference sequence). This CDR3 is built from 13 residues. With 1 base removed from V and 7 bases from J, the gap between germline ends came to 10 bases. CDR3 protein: CATSRAEGPGYTF. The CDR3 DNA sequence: TGTGCCACCAGCAGAGCCGAGGGGCCTGGCTACACCTTC.

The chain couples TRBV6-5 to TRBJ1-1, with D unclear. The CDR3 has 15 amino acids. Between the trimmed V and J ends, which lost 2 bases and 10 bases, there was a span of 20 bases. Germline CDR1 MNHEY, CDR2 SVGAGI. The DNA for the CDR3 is TGTGCCAGCAGTTACAACCCACCTCCCAACGAGGGAGCTTTCTTT. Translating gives CASSYNPPPNEGAFF.

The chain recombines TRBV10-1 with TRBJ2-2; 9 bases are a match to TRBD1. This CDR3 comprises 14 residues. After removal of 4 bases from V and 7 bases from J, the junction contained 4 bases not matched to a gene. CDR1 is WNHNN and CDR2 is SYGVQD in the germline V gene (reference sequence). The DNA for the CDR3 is TGCGCCAGCAGTGGGGACAGGGAGGGCGGGGAGCTGTTTTTT. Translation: CASSGDREGGELFF.

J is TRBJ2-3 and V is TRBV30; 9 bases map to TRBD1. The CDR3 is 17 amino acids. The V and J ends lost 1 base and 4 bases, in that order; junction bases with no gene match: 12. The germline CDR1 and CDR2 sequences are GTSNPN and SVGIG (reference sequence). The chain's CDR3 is CAWSGRSGTGRPDTQYF. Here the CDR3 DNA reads TGTGCCTGGAGTGGACGATCCGGGACAGGGAGACCAGATACGCAGTATTTT.

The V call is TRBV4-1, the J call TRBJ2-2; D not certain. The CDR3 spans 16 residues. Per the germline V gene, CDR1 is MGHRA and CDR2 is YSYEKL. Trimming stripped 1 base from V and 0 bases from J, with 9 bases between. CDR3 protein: CASSQVVGANTGELFF. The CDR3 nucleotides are TGCGCCAGCAGCCAAGTGGTTGGGGCGAACACCGGGGAGCTGTTTTTT.

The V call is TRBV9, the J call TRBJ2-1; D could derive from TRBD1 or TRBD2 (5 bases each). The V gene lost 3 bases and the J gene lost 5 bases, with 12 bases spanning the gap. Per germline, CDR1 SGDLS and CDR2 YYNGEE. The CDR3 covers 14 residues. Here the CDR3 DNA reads TGTGCCAGCAGCGACCCAGGGAGTGACAATGAGCAGTTCTTC. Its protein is CASSDPGSDNEQFF.

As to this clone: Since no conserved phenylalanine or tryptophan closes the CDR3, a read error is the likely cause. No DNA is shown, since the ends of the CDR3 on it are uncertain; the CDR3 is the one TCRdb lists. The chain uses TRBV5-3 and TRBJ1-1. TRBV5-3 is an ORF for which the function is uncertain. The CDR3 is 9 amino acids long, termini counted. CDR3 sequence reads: CARRPAASK.

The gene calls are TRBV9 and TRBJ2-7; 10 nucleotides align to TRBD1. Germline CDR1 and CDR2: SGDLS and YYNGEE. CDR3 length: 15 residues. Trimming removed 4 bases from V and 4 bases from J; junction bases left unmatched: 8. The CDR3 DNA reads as TGTGCCAGCAGCCTGACAGGGGGCGCAGGATACGAGCAGTACTTC. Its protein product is CASSLTGGAGYEQYF. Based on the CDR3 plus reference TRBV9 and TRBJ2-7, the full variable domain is DSGVTQTPKHLITATGQRVTLRCSPRSGDLSVYWYQQSLDQGLQFLIQYYNGEERAKGNILERFSAQQFPDLHSELNLSSLELGDSALYFCASSLTGGAGYEQYFGPGTRLTVT.

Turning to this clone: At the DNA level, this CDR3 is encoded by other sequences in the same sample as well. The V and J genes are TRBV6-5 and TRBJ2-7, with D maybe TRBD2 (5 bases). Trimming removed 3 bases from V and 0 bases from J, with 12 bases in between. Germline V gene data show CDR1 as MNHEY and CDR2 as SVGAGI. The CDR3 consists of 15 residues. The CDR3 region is CASSYSSGSSYEQYF. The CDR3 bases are TGTGCCAGCAGTTATTCCAGCGGTAGCTCCTACGAGCAGTACTTC.

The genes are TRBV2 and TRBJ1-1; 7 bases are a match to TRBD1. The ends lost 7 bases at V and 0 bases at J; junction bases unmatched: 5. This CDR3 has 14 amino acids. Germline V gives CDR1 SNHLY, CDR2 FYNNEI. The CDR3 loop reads CASKEGAVNTEAFF. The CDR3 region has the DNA TGTGCCAGCAAAGAGGGGGCTGTGAACACTGAAGCTTTCTTT.

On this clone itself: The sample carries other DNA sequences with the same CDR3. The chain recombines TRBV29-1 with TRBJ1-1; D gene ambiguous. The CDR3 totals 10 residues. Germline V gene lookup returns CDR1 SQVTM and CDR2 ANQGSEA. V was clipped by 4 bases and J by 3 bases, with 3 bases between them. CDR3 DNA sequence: TGCAGCGTTGGTGACACTGAAGCTTTCTTT. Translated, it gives CSVGDTEAFF. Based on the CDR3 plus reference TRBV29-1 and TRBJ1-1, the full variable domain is SAVISQKPSRDICQRGTSLTIQCQVDSQVTMMFWYRQQPGQSLTLIATANQGSEATYESGFVIDKFPISRPNLTFSTLTVSNMSPEDSSIYLCSVGDTEAFFGQGTRLTVV.

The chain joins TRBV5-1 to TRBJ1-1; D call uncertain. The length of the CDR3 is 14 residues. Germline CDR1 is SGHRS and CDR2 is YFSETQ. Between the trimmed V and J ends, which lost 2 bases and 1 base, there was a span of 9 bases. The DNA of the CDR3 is TGCGCCAGCAGCTTAGCGTTTTCGAACACTGAAGCTTTCTTT. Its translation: CASSLAFSNTEAFF.